The T cell receptor beta chain under discussion was sequenced for a study of blood T cells in healthy people across ages. Study results and caveats: Percentage of naive T cells showed a strong correlation with TCR beta diversity.

A second PCR, run for roughly 7 to 12 cycles, used a sample-barcoded 5' primer plus a J-beta primer mix. Each CDR3 protein is one row after TCRdb ran MiXCR on the 5' RACE reads. This table holds about 1.1 million distinct CDR3 sequences, around two fifths found once. To note about this clonotype: Antigen unknown.

Sequencing input: blood. The TCR was taken from a man between 18 and 35 years old in good health.

The CDR3 bases are TGTGCCAGCAGCTTAGGGCCTGGGCAGGGCGAGCAGTTCTTC. Its protein is CASSLGPGQGEQFF. The rearrangement joins TRBV11-1 to TRBJ2-1, with D possibly matching TRBD1 (5 bases). Germline lookup yields CDR1 SGHAT and CDR2 FQDESV (reference sequence). Trimming removed 1 base at V and 10 bases at J, with 14 bases between. The CDR3 is made up of 14 amino acids.